The 3 T cell receptor beta chains presented below share a single source sample, sequenced in a study of blood T cells in healthy people across ages. The authors ran a second PCR of roughly 6 to 12 cycles using a sample-barcoded 5' primer and a J-beta primer mix. Using its own MiXCR run on the 5' RACE reads, TCRdb lists one record per CDR3 protein. The table lists more than 800,000 distinct CDR3 sequences, 29% of them singletons, with 17% in the top ten. Sequencing input: blood. These receptors were collected from a woman of 80 years or more in good health.

On this clonotype: At one end the junction does not follow the germline gene, possibly because of a read error. The chain carries TRBV11-3 and TRBJ2-1, with 10 bases lining up with TRBD1. The CDR3 contains 15 residues. Germline V lookup: CDR1 SGHNT, CDR2 YENEEA. The CDR3 region is CAGSRRDRGINEQFF. CDR3 coding DNA: TGTGCCGGCAGCCGAAGGGACAGGGGAATTAATGAGCAGTTCTTC.

This clonotype has just a few counts. This sequence joins TRBV7-9 and TRBJ1-2, with D possibly matching TRBD1 (6 bases). V lost 2 bases, J lost 7 bases, and 20 bases lay in between. The germline V gene has CDR1 SEHNR and CDR2 FQNEAQ (reference sequence). This CDR3 contains 16 residues. CDR3 loop: CASSLSSRQGLGGYTF. The CDR3 nucleotides are TGTGCCAGCAGCTTAAGTAGTAGGCAGGGGCTCGGTGGCTACACCTTC.

The table lists this clonotype with a few counts. This chain connects TRBV12-3 or TRBV12-4 to TRBJ2-2; D tentatively fits TRBD1 or TRBD2 (5 bases each). The CDR3 extends over 15 amino acids. V was clipped by 0 bases and J by 6 bases, with 11 bases between them. CDR3 region: CASSLAGRGPGELFF. CDR3 in DNA: TGTGCCAGCAGTTTAGCGGGTCGGGGACCCGGGGAGCTGTTTTTT.